This entry concerns a single TCR beta chain. The data were taken from a study of blood T cell repertoires in COVID-19. The overall study: The analysed material was cDNA or gDNA that came from T cells, B-cell-depleted T cells, or PBMCs.

This table comes from immunoSEQ multiplex PCR, and its TCRdb copy is limited to in-frame clones, with some not included. The repertoire holds 250,000 to 300,000 clones, with approximately 90% as singletons. This CDR3 has 13 amino acids. The germline V and J ends were trimmed by 4 bases and 4 bases, with 10 bases remaining between them. Germline CDR1 and CDR2: MNHEY and SVGAGI. The origin of this receptor is a woman in her thirties or forties with acute or convalescent COVID-19. The chain has TRBV6-5 and TRBJ1-2; no firm D call. Sequences were obtained from peripheral blood. CDR3 region: CASSLTPFYGYTF. The DNA of the CDR3 is TGTGCCAGCAGTTTAACACCCTTCTATGGCTACACCTTC.